This T cell receptor beta chain was identified in a study of blood T cell repertoires in COVID-19. Overall study: The cDNA or gDNA used as material had been derived from T cells, B-cell-depleted T cells, or PBMCs.

From germline, CDR1 is SGHVS and CDR2 FQNEAQ. The CDR3 contains 14 residues. Deletions cut 5 bases from V and 8 bases from J, with 16 bases between. Methods used by the authors: Amplifying reference gene primers gave estimates of nucleated cell counts. TCRdb's copy holds only in-frame clones and misses some; the assay was immunoSEQ multiplex PCR. That table supplies the V and J calls and clone size; D and trimming were determined from the DNA. The sample shows approximately 300,000 clones, approximately 84% of them seen only once. This rearrangement joins TRBV7-8 to TRBJ2-1, with D perhaps TRBD1 (5 bases). Sequencing was performed on peripheral blood. The receptor was isolated from a person aged 65 to 85 with COVID-19, enrolled during active disease. The CDR3 is CASSPAGQTHEQFF. The CDR3 nucleotides read TGTGCCAGCAGCCCTGCCGGACAAACCCATGAGCAGTTCTTC.